The 20 T cell receptor beta chains reported below all come from one sample, sequenced in a study of T-cell memory formation after mild COVID-19. TCRdb analysed the 5' RACE reads with MiXCR anew, one entry per CDR3 protein. The sample consists of about half a million distinct CDR3 sequences, about 20% of them appearing once. The specimen sequenced was PBMCs or a T cell subset sorted from them (not recorded which). The receptor source for this set is an adult woman who had mild COVID-19 (a few samples of this study predate the infection). Cell type and time point are not known.

V gene TRBV9 combines with J gene TRBJ2-7, with 8 bases identical to TRBD2. The CDR3 spans 15 residues. J was trimmed by 3 bases and V by 3 bases; bases with no gene match: 8. Per the germline V gene, CDR1 is SGDLS and CDR2 is YYNGEE. The chain's CDR3 is CASSASSGRGYEQYF. The CDR3 bases are TGTGCCAGCAGCGCATCGAGCGGGAGAGGCTACGAGCAGTACTTC.

This chain links TRBV6-5 with TRBJ1-1; the D is unclear. Trimming stripped 0 bases from V and 3 bases from J, with 14 bases between. Germline loops: CDR1 MNHEY, CDR2 SVGAGI. CDR3 length equals 16 residues. CDR3 DNA: TGTGCCAGCAGTTACTCGAGGTCCCGAGGAGACACTGAAGCTTTCTTT. This sequence encodes CASSYSRSRGDTEAFF.

This clonotype was seen ten or more times. The rearrangement uses TRBV29-1 and TRBJ2-1; D is undetermined. Trimming removed 4 bases at V and 4 bases at J, with 5 bases between. Germline assignment: CDR1 SQVTM and CDR2 ANQGSEA. The CDR3 consists of 11 residues. The CDR3 here is CSVVDYNEQFF. The CDR3 nucleotides are TGCAGCGTTGTTGATTACAATGAGCAGTTCTTC.

This clonotype was counted between two and nine times. The J gene is TRBJ1-4, the V gene TRBV5-6; D perhaps matches TRBD1 (6 bases). V lost 4 bases, J lost 5 bases, and 18 bases lay in between. In germline, CDR1 is SGHDT, CDR2 YYEEEE. The CDR3 spans 16 residues. The chain's CDR3 is CASSLELGQGNEKLFF. In nucleotides, the CDR3 is TGTGCCAGCAGCCTGGAATTGGGGCAGGGGAATGAAAAACTGTTTTTT.

This chain joins TRBV6-5 and TRBJ2-2; TRBD1 matches at 10 bases. The CDR3 has 17 amino acids. Looked up from germline, CDR1 is MNHEY and CDR2 is SVGAGI. V was pared by 6 bases and J by 6 bases, with 13 bases of the junction left unmatched. The CDR3 spells CASRLSPGQGFPGELFF. The CDR3 region has the DNA TGTGCCAGCAGGCTATCTCCGGGACAGGGGTTCCCCGGGGAGCTGTTTTTT.

The chain uses TRBV12-3 or TRBV12-4 and TRBJ2-5; 10 positions agree with TRBD1. Trimming at V came to 8 bases and at J to 5 bases, leaving 8 bases not matched to a gene. CDR3 size: 14 residues. CDR3 DNA sequence: TGTGCCAGCCGAGAGACAGGGGGCGCCGAGACCCAGTACTTC. Translated: CASRETGGAETQYF.

This chain links TRBV29-1 with TRBJ2-3; D remains unclear. Germline CDR1 reads SQVTM; CDR2 reads ANQGSEA. The CDR3 is made up of 13 amino acids. With 3 bases removed from V and 4 bases from J, the gap between germline ends came to 11 bases. The CDR3 here is CSVDGGASDTQYF. In DNA form, the CDR3 reads TGCAGCGTTGATGGCGGCGCCTCAGATACGCAGTATTTT.

The sample holds a few counts of this clonotype. V gene TRBV12-3 or TRBV12-4 combines with J gene TRBJ2-1; 9 positions match TRBD2. V shed 3 bases, J shed 7 bases, and the junction held 10 bases outside the gene matches. The CDR3 is 16 residues long. The CDR3 loop reads CASSLAGGTSRNEQFF. DNA of the CDR3: TGTGCCAGCAGTTTGGCCGGTGGGACTAGCAGGAATGAGCAGTTCTTC.

In this sample, this clonotype turned up many times. The genes are TRBV24-1 and TRBJ2-5; D is ambiguous. CDR1 and CDR2 (germline): KGHDR, SFDVKD. Trimming pared 3 bases from V and 7 bases from J, leaving 11 bases between. This CDR3 is 13 amino acids long. Here the CDR3 reads CATSDGVFGTQYF. Here the CDR3 DNA reads TGTGCCACCAGTGATGGGGTCTTCGGGACCCAGTACTTC.

This clonotype was found a few times. The V call is TRBV3-1, the J call TRBJ1-5; no reliable D call. This CDR3 has 12 residues. The germline V and J ends were trimmed by 1 base and 5 bases, with 3 bases remaining between them. Germline values: CDR1 LGHDT, CDR2 YNNKEL (reference sequence). The CDR3 nucleotides are TGTGCCAGCAGCCAAGGACATCAGCCCCAGCATTTT. It translates to CASSQGHQPQHF.

This clonotype was seen at least ten times. V gene TRBV7-9 combines with J gene TRBJ2-5, with no clear D. CDR1 SEHNR and CDR2 FQNEAQ come from the germline V gene (reference sequence). The CDR3 is made up of 15 amino acids. V was pared by 1 base and J by 2 bases, with 11 bases between. In DNA form, the CDR3 reads TGTGCCAGCAGCTTAGTGCCGGGCGGACAAGAGACCCAGTACTTC. Protein sequence: CASSLVPGGQETQYF.

For the CDR3, the DNA is TGTGCCAGCAGCGTGGGGACTTCTTCACGGGGCACAGATACGCAGTATTTT. Encoded protein: CASSVGTSSRGTDTQYF. The genes are TRBV5-6 and TRBJ2-3, with D maybe TRBD2 (6 bases). Trimming cost V 4 bases and J 1 base, with 19 bases left between them. This CDR3 contains 17 residues. The germline CDR1 and CDR2 sequences are SGHDT and YYEEEE.

The chain recombines TRBV20-1 with TRBJ2-7; D gene ambiguous. Trimming removed 5 bases at V and 5 bases at J, with 16 bases between. Germline values: CDR1 DFQATT, CDR2 SNEGSKA (reference sequence). The CDR3 consists of 13 residues. The CDR3, as DNA: TGCAGTGCTCCCCCCTGGGGTACGAACGAGCAGTACTTC. It codes for CSAPPWGTNEQYF.

This clonotype came up a few times. The V call is TRBV11-2, the J call TRBJ2-2; D may be TRBD1 or TRBD2 (5 bases each). The CDR3 is 17 residues long. The V gene lost 3 bases and the J gene lost 0 bases, with 14 bases spanning the gap. Germline assignment: CDR1 SGHAT and CDR2 FQNNGV. The CDR3 is CASSLGTWVSNTGELFF. CDR3 nucleotide sequence: TGTGCCAGCAGCTTGGGGACGTGGGTTTCGAACACCGGGGAGCTGTTTTTT.

This clonotype occurred a few times. The chain recombines TRBV4-2 with TRBJ2-7; D remains unclear. The CDR3 is 15 residues long. CDR1 and CDR2 (germline): LGHNA, YNFKEQ. V shed 0 bases and J shed 6 bases, with 15 bases lying between them. The DNA of the CDR3 is TGTGCCAGCAGCCAAGAGTTCCGGACGGTCTCCGAGCAGTACTTC. Translating it yields CASSQEFRTVSEQYF.

This clonotype was counted between two and nine times. The chain employs TRBV29-1 and TRBJ2-3; 7 bases match TRBD1. Per the germline V gene, CDR1 is SQVTM and CDR2 is ANQGSEA. This CDR3 is built from 13 residues. The J segment lost 2 bases and the V segment lost 7 bases, leaving 6 bases of the junction unmatched. CDR3 residues: CSDGTVPTDTQYF. The DNA for the CDR3 is TGCAGCGATGGGACAGTTCCCACAGATACGCAGTATTTT.

This clonotype was seen a few times. This chain uses TRBV6-6 with TRBJ2-5; 7 bases match TRBD1. The V and J ends lost 6 bases and 1 base, in that order; junction bases with no gene match: 8. The germline CDR1 and CDR2 sequences are MNHNY and SVGAGI (reference sequence). The CDR3 loop spans 15 amino acids. Here the CDR3 reads CASSRDRAPQETQYF. The CDR3 DNA reads as TGTGCCAGCAGCCGAGACAGGGCTCCCCAAGAGACCCAGTACTTC.

This clonotype was observed a handful of times. The CDR3, as DNA: TGTGCCAGCTCCAGGGGTTTGTACAATGAGCAGTTCTTC. This sequence encodes CASSRGLYNEQFF. This chain uses TRBV2 with TRBJ2-1, with D possibly TRBD1 on 6 matching bases. CDR3 length: 13 residues. Germline CDR1 is SNHLY and CDR2 is FYNNEI. The V end lost 8 bases, the J end lost 4 bases, and 12 bases lay between the germline ends.

This clonotype was detected a few times. The rearrangement links TRBV7-9 to TRBJ2-3; D is unclear. V was shortened by 5 bases and J by 0 bases, with 18 bases between the two germline ends. Germline V CDR1 and CDR2: SEHNR, FQNEAQ (reference sequence). The CDR3 has 17 amino acids. The CDR3 DNA sequence: TGTGCCAGCAGCGTGACTCAGCCCTATACTAGCACAGATACGCAGTATTTT. Translated, it gives CASSVTQPYTSTDTQYF.

The chain employs TRBV4-1 and TRBJ1-4; D gene unclear. The CDR3 length is 13 residues. From germline, CDR1 is MGHRA and CDR2 YSYEKL. Trimming stripped 0 bases from V and 12 bases from J, with 11 bases between. As DNA, the CDR3 is TGCGCCAGCAGCCAAGATCATTCGTTGGAACTGTTTTTT. This sequence encodes CASSQDHSLELFF.